This T cell receptor beta chain was identified in a study of technical replicates of blood from a handful of donors. Using immunoSEQ multiplex PCR, the repertoire was profiled, and TCRdb retains in-frame clones only, with some absent. This sample carries more than 90,000 clones, roughly 96% of them seen once, and the ten largest clones take approximately 0.26%. Per the germline V gene, CDR1 is KGHSH and CDR2 is LQKENI. J was trimmed by 0 bases and V by 3 bases; bases with no gene match: 8. The CDR3 is 17 amino acids. Sequenced sample: T cells isolated from PBMCs. The receptor was derived from a human donor in good health. The rearrangement links TRBV18 to TRBJ1-3; 7 bases match TRBD1. The DNA for the CDR3 is TGTGCCAGCTCACCTAAAGGACAGGTTCCCTCTGGAAACACCATATATTTT. It translates to CASSPKGQVPSGNTIYF.